This TCR beta chain is from a study of T-cell reconstitution after alpha-beta-depleted transplantation in children. Study conclusions and caveats: Approximately two months post-transplant, alpha-beta T cells reportedly originated from several hundred expanded graft clones. Surviving thymic progenitors and recipient T cells were the source of high TCRbeta diversity at day 60 in some patients. T-cell counts and diversity at one year post-transplant came mainly from newly produced T cells.

This CDR3 has 16 amino acids. V dropped 5 bases and J dropped 0; count of bases not matched to a gene: 6. Concerning this clonotype: Its antigen is still unknown.

Researchers prepared the TCRbeta library using unique molecular identifiers, the study reports. MiXCR, run by TCRdb on the PCR reads, gives a single entry per CDR3 protein. There are 250,000 to 300,000 distinct CDR3 sequences in the sample; around 10% occur only once, and around a quarter lies in the top ten. This receptor was taken from a male patient aged 2 to 10 who had a stem cell transplant for chronic granulomatous disease, so the T cells may come from the graft donor. This chain uses TRBV12-3 or TRBV12-4 with TRBJ2-3; TRBD2 matches 9 bases. Material: peripheral blood, obtained 180 days after TCRalphabeta/CD19-depleted stem cell transplant. Written as DNA, the CDR3 is TGTGCCAGCAGTCATAGCGGGGGAACTAGCACAGATACGCAGTATTTT. Encoded protein: CASSHSGGTSTDTQYF.